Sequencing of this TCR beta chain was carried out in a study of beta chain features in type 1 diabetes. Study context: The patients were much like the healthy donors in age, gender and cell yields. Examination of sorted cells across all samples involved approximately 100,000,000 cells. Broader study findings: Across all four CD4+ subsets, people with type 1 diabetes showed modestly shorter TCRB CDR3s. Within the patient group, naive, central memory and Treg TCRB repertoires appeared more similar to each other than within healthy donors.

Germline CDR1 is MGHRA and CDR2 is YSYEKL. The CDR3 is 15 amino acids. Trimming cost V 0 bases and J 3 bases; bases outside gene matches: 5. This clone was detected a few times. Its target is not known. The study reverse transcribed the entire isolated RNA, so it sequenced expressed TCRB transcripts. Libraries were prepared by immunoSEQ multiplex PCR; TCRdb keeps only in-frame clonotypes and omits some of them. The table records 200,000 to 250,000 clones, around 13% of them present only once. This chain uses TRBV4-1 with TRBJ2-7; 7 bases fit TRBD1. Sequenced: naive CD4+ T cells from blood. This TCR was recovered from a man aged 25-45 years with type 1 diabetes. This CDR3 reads CASSQDRTGFYEQYF. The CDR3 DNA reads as TGCGCCAGCAGCCAAGATCGGACAGGATTCTACGAGCAGTACTTC.